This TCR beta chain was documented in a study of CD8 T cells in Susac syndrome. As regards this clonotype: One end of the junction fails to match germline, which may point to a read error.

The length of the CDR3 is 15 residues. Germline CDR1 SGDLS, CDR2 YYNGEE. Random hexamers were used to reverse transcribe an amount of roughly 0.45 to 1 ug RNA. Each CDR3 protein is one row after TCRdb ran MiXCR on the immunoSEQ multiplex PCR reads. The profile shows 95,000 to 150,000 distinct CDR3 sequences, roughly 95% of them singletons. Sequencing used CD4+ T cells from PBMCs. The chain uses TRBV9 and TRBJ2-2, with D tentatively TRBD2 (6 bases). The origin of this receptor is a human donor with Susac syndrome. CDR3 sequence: CANSVSGGHTGELFF. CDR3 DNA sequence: TGTGCCAACAGCGTTAGCGGAGGGCACACCGGGGAGCTGTTTTTT.